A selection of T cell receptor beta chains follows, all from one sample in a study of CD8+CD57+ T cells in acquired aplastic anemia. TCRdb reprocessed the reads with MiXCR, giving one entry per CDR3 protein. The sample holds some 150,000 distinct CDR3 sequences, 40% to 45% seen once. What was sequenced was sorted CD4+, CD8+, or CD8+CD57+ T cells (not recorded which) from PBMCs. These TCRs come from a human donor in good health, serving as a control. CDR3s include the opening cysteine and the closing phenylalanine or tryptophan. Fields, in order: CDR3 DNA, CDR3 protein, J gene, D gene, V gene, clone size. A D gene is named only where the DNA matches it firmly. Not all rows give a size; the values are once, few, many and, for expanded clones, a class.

CDR3 DNA: TGTGCCAGCAGGGGACAGGGGCCTGGCTACACCTTC; CDR3 protein: CASRGQGPGYTF; J gene: TRBJ1-2; D gene: TRBD1; V gene: TRBV2; clone size: few
CDR3 DNA: TGTGCCAGCAGTGCTATCGGGACACAAAGTGGGATCTATGGCTACACCTTC; CDR3 protein: CASSAIGTQSGIYGYTF; J gene: TRBJ1-2; D gene: .; V gene: TRBV12-3/TRBV12-4; clone size: .
CDR3 DNA: TGCAGTGCGCGAGGGGACTCACCCCTCCACTTT; CDR3 protein: CSARGDSPLHF; J gene: TRBJ1-6; D gene: .; V gene: TRBV20-1; clone size: few
CDR3 DNA: TGTGCCAGCGGCCAAGCCATTGGGACCTACAATGAGCAGTTCTTC; CDR3 protein: CASGQAIGTYNEQFF; J gene: TRBJ2-1; D gene: .; V gene: TRBV4-2; clone size: few
CDR3 DNA: TGCAGCGTTGACGGACCCCTAGGGTATGGCTACACCTTC; CDR3 protein: CSVDGPLGYGYTF; J gene: TRBJ1-2; D gene: .; V gene: TRBV29-1; clone size: .
CDR3 DNA: TGTGCCAGCAGTGGCCTACCCCCCGGGCAGCCCCAGCATTTT; CDR3 protein: CASSGLPPGQPQHF; J gene: TRBJ1-5; D gene: .; V gene: TRBV2; clone size: .
CDR3 DNA: TGCGCCAGCAGCCTATGGACAGGGCACAGGAACACCTTC; CDR3 protein: CASSLWTGHRNTF; J gene: TRBJ1-2; D gene: TRBD1; V gene: TRBV5-1; clone size: many
CDR3 DNA: TGTGCCAGCAGCAGGACAGGGGCCACAGATACGCAGTATTTT; CDR3 protein: CASSRTGATDTQYF; J gene: TRBJ2-3; D gene: TRBD1; V gene: TRBV27; clone size: many
CDR3 DNA: TGTGCCAGCGGTCAGGGATCTGATTCACCCCTCCACTTT; CDR3 protein: CASGQGSDSPLHF; J gene: TRBJ1-6; D gene: .; V gene: TRBV5-4; clone size: many
CDR3 DNA: TGTGCCAGCAGTTTACGACAGGGGAACGAAAAACTGTTTTTT; CDR3 protein: CASSLRQGNEKLFF; J gene: TRBJ1-4; D gene: TRBD1; V gene: TRBV12-3/TRBV12-4; clone size: many
CDR3 DNA: TGTGCCAGCAGCGCGACCGGGACGCACACTGAAGCTTTCTTT; CDR3 protein: CASSATGTHTEAFF; J gene: TRBJ1-1; D gene: .; V gene: TRBV9; clone size: many
CDR3 DNA: TGTGCCTTCACCCCAGGGTTCGGCGGTAATGAAAAACTGTTTTTT; CDR3 protein: CAFTPGFGGNEKLFF; J gene: TRBJ1-4; D gene: .; V gene: TRBV30; clone size: .
CDR3 DNA: TGTGCCACCAGCAGGGTCGGCAGCTCCTATAATTCACCCCTCCACTTT; CDR3 protein: CATSRVGSSYNSPLHF; J gene: TRBJ1-6; D gene: .; V gene: TRBV15; clone size: .
CDR3 DNA: TGTGCCAGCAGCTTAGCCCAGGGTCCTCGGGTTGAAACCTTC; CDR3 protein: CASSLAQGPRVETF; J gene: TRBJ1-2; D gene: .; V gene: TRBV7-8; clone size: .
CDR3 DNA: TGTGCCAGCAAAATCGTGGACTCCTACGAGCAGTACTTC; CDR3 protein: CASKIVDSYEQYF; J gene: TRBJ2-7; D gene: .; V gene: TRBV5-6; clone size: .
CDR3 DNA: TGTGCCAGCGCCACTACTAGGACCTACGAGCAGTACTTC; CDR3 protein: CASATTRTYEQYF; J gene: TRBJ2-7; D gene: .; V gene: TRBV2; clone size: .
CDR3 DNA: TGTGCCAGTAGTATAGTCGGAGGACACAATGAGCAGTTCTTC; CDR3 protein: CASSIVGGHNEQFF; J gene: TRBJ2-1; D gene: .; V gene: TRBV19; clone size: .